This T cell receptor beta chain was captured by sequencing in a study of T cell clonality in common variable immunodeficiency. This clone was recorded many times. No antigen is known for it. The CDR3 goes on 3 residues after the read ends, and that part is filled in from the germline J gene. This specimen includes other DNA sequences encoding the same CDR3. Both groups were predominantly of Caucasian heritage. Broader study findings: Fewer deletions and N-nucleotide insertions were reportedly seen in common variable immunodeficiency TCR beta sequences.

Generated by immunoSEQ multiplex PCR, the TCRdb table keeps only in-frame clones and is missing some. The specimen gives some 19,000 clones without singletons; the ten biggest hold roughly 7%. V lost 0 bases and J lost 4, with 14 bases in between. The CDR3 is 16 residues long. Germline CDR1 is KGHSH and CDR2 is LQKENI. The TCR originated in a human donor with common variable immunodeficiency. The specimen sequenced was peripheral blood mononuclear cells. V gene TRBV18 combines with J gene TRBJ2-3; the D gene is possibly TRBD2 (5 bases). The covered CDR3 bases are TGTGCCAGCTCACCACCGACCTCCCGTAGCGCAGATACG. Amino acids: CASSPPTSRSADT. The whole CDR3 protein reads CASSPPTSRSADTQYF.